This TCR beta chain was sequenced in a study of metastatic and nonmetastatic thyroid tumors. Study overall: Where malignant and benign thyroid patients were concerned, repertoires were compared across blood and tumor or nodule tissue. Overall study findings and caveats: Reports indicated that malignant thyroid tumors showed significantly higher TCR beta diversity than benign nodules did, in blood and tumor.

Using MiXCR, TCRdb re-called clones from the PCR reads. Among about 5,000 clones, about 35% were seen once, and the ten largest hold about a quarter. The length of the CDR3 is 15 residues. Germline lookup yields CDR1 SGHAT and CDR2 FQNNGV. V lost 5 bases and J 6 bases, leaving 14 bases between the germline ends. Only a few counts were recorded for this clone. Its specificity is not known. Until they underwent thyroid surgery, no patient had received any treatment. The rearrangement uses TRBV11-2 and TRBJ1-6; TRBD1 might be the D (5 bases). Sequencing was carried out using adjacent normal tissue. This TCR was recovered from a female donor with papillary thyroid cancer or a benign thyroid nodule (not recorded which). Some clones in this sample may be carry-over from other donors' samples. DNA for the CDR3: TGTGCCAGCAGCCCCTGGGGACGAACTAATTCACCCCTCCACTTT. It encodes CASSPWGRTNSPLHF.